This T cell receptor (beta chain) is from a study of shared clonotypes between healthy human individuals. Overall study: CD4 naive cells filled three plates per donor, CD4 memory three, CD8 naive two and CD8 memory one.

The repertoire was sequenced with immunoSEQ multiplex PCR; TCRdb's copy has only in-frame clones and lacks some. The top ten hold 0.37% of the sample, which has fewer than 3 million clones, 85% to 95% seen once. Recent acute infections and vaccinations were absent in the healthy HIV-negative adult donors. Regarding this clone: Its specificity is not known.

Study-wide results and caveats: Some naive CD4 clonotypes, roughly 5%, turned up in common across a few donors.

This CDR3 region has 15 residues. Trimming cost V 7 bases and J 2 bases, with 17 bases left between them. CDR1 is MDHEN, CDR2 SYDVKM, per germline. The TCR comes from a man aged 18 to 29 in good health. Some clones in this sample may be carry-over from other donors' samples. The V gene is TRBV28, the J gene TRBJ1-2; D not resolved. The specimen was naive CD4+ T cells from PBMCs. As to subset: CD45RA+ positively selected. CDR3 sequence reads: CASNEGRQVNYGYTF. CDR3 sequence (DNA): TGTGCCAGCAATGAGGGAAGGCAAGTGAACTATGGCTACACCTTC.